The sequence of this T cell receptor (beta chain) was determined in a study of blood T cells in healthy people across ages. Findings and limits, study-wide: Long-lived and aged donors differed, with more naive CD4+ cells and higher diversity in the long-lived.

The study recruited healthy Caucasian donors from Russia who were aged roughly 6 to 95. Then a second PCR, running roughly 7 to 11 cycles, was carried out with a sample-barcoded 5' primer and a J-beta primer mix. Each of the cDNA molecules was tagged by a template-switch adaptor with 12 random nucleotides. TCRdb reprocessed the 5' RACE reads via MiXCR and lists one record per CDR3 protein. Counted here are more than 1 million distinct CDR3 sequences, 40% to 45% occurring once; the ten biggest clones make up about 20%. The CDR3 is 14 amino acids. V lost 4 bases and J lost 3, with 11 bases in between. CDR1 and CDR2 (germline): KGHSH, LQKENI. This clonotype has a handful of counts. What it binds is not known.

Input material: blood. V gene TRBV18 combines with J gene TRBJ2-3; D is perhaps TRBD1 or TRBD2 (5 bases each). The origin of this receptor is a woman between 55 and 75 years old in good health. CDR3 DNA: TGTGCCAGCTCACTCCCGGGACCAACAGATACGCAGTATTTT. It is translated as CASSLPGPTDTQYF.